This T cell receptor beta chain originates from a study of graft-versus-host responses after intestinal transplantation. This clone has a single count. Its target is unknown. Profiling relied on immunoSEQ multiplex PCR, and the TCRdb table lists in-frame clones only, not all of them. The profile covers about 120,000 clones, with approximately 95% appearing a single time and 2.5% to 3.5% taken by the ten largest. The CDR3 consists of 15 residues. Germline CDR1 and CDR2: MNHNY and SVGAGI (reference sequence). V gave up 7 bases and J gave up 4 bases, with 17 bases separating them. This sequence joins TRBV6-6 and TRBJ2-1; perhaps TRBD1 as D (6 bases). The receptor was isolated from a human donor who received an intestinal transplant. The sequenced sample was unstimulated CD8+ T cells sorted from spleen or lymph node cells, obtained before intestinal transplant. CDR3 sequence: CASTAFGTRYNEQFF. The CDR3 nucleotides are TGTGCCAGCACCGCCTTCGGGACACGATACAATGAGCAGTTCTTC.